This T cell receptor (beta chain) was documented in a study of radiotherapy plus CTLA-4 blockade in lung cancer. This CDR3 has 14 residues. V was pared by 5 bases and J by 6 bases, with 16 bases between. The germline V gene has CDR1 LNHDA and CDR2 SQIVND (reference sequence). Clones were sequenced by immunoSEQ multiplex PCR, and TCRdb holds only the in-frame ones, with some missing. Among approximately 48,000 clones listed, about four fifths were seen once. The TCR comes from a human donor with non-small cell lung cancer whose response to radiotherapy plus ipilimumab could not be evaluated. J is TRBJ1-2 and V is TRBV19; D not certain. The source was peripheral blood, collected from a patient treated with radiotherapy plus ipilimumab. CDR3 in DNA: TGTGCCAGTAGTTTAAGCCTGACATTCGATGGCTACACCTTC. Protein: CASSLSLTFDGYTF.